This T cell receptor beta chain was profiled in a study of T cells in tumors after PD-1 blockade (dated by TCRdb to 2018 to 2020). Looking at the study overall: Patients with prior checkpoint blockade, systemic immunosuppressant use, or recent radiotherapy or other anti-cancer therapy within 4 weeks were excluded. Patients received pembrolizumab 200 mg every 3 weeks or cemiplimab 350 mg every 2 weeks. A subset of patients also received ongoing daily vismodegib 150 mg during anti-PD-1 treatment. Peripheral blood samples averaged approximately 110,000 TCR templates (range roughly 24,679-257,772) and about 40,000 unique clonotypes. Paired single-cell RNA and TCR sequencing was done in the study on site-matched tumors from patients with BCC or SCC, both before and after anti-PD-1 therapy. To compare clonotypes in blood and tumor, bulk TCR sequencing was done on about 9 peripheral blood samples taken from 5 or 6 patients. Clinical response was assessed using RECIST version 1.1.

Deep TCRbeta sequencing was performed with the immunoSEQ platform. The published analysis was carried out like this. For further analysis, only productive rearrangements were exported from the immunoSEQ Analyzer. T cell phenotypes were assigned to bulk TCRbeta clonotypes by matching the clonotypes to single-cell RNA+TCR-seq clones that had the same TCRbeta sequence. Using bulk TCR sequencing data, clone enrichment in tumor was calculated by dividing a clone's tumor frequency by the same clone's PBMC frequency. GLIPH was used to group TCRs into specificity groups, clusters of distinct TCRs likely recognizing common antigens via shared CDR3 motifs. What TCRdb holds here is the immuneACCESS table cut down to in-frame rearrangements. Part of the clones is not present; checked against another copy, under half of the missing clones reflect an unresolved V gene, and the others are unexplained. The V and J calls and clone size come from that table; D and trimming were worked out from the DNA. The sample data list almost 35,000 clones, and roughly two thirds of these were observed just once. The ten largest make up roughly 37% of the sample.

This clone was observed a handful of times. Its antigen is unknown. The record has no base qualities; no much larger clone is one base away. Paper-wide results and their limitations: Where the novel T cell clones came from was not determined, and possible sources could include lymphoid organs or rare unexpanded clones inside the tumor or in the tumor periphery. Around 43% of tumor TCR clonotypes were found in blood, and some novel exhausted tumor clones appeared in pre-treatment blood, suggesting peripheral recruitment.

The time point label of this sample denotes: after anti-PD-1 therapy. Genomic DNA extracted from tumor biopsies or peripheral blood was used for bulk TCRbeta sequencing, with input ranging from roughly 550 ng to 6,500 ng. Every patient had histologically proven advanced or metastatic basal or squamous cell carcinoma and was a poor candidate for surgical resection. Of the roughly ten patients making up the basal cell carcinoma cohort, roughly 8 underwent bulk tumor TCR sequencing. The clonotype originates from a human donor with basal cell carcinoma. This material consisted of PBMCs, taken after anti-PD-1 treatment.

The DNA is as follows: TGTGCCAGTAGTATAGAAGGACAGTATGGGGCCAACGTCCTGACTTTC. It translates as CASSIEGQYGANVLTF. Rearrangement joined TRBV19 to TRBJ2-6; a tentative D call is TRBD1 (6 bases match). CDR1 and CDR2, looked up from the germline V gene (reference sequence), are LNHDA and SQIVND. V and J lose 0 bases and 3 bases, and a span of 9 bases separates them. The cysteine opens and the phenylalanine closes a CDR3 of 16 amino acids. Of all the DNA, just the CDR3 is kept, 48 bases in frame from base 1.